This is a list of T cell receptor beta chains from one sample in a study of T cell responses to AZD1222 COVID-19 vaccine. Assay used: immunoSEQ multiplex PCR; TCRdb lists only in-frame clones, some missing. The data hold 90,000 to 130,000 clones, with around 90% observed a single time. Sequenced material: peripheral blood, taken 28 days after the second AZD1222 dose. These receptors all stem from an adult who received the AZD1222 COVID-19 vaccine. The CDR3 runs from the conserved cysteine through the conserved F or W. Fields, in order: clone size, D gene, J gene, V gene, CDR3 protein, CDR3 DNA. The D gene is left open where the match is weak. Not all rows give a size; the values are once, few, many and, for expanded clones, a class.

.	.	TRBJ1-2	TRBV7-8	CASSSKDYGYTF	TGTGCCAGCAGCTCAAAAGACTATGGCTACACCTTC
.	TRBD1	TRBJ1-6	TRBV7-2	CASSLRTGNNSPLHF	TGTGCCAGCAGCTTAAGGACAGGGAATAATTCACCCCTCCACTTT
.	.	TRBJ2-7	TRBV7-2	CASSLGHGPYEQYF	TGTGCCAGCAGCTTAGGGCACGGTCCCTACGAGCAGTACTTC
.	.	TRBJ2-2	TRBV10-1	CASSESRGGSNAGELFF	TGCGCCAGCAGTGAGTCGAGGGGGGGGTCGAACGCCGGGGAGCTGTTTTTT
.	.	TRBJ1-5	TRBV5-4	CASSLGPNHRQPQHF	TGTGCCAGCAGCTTGGGGCCTAACCATCGACAGCCCCAGCATTTT
.	.	TRBJ1-6	TRBV19	CASSWARSPLHF	TGTGCCAGTAGCTGGGCGCGCTCACCCCTCCACTTT
.	.	TRBJ2-5	TRBV4-1	CASSQDQGGFDRETQYF	TGCGCCAGCAGCCAAGACCAAGGAGGTTTTGATAGGGAGACCCAGTACTTC
.	.	TRBJ2-5	TRBV6-5	CASSYRGGETQYF	TGTGCCAGCAGTTACCGGGGCGGGGAGACCCAGTACTTC
.	TRBD1	TRBJ1-1	TRBV7-3	CASSRQGRVTEAFF	TGTGCCAGCAGTCGACAGGGACGGGTCACTGAAGCTTTCTTT
.	.	TRBJ1-6	TRBV12-5	CASGSDKESPLHF	TGTGCTAGTGGTTCGGACAAGGAGTCACCCCTCCACTTT
.	.	TRBJ2-3	TRBV2	CASSEESTDTQYF	TGTGCCAGCAGTGAAGAGAGCACAGATACGCAGTATTTT
.	.	TRBJ1-2	TRBV15	CATSRGGGRAYGYTF	TGTGCCACCAGCAGAGGGGGGGGAAGGGCCTATGGCTACACCTTC
.	.	TRBJ1-3	TRBV7-9	CASSTDAGNTIYF	TGTGCCAGCAGCACGGATGCTGGAAACACCATATATTTT
.	TRBD1	TRBJ2-1	TRBV13	CASSVPGTGHNEQFF	TGTGCCAGCAGCGTACCCGGGACAGGCCACAATGAGCAGTTCTTC
.	TRBD2	TRBJ2-1	TRBV5-1	CASSSGLAGANEQFF	TGCGCCAGCAGCTCGGGACTAGCGGGGGCCAATGAGCAGTTCTTC
few	.	TRBJ1-6	TRBV5-1	CASRGGGNSPLHF	TGCGCCAGCCGAGGCGGGGGGAATTCACCCCTCCACTTT
.	.	TRBJ1-1	TRBV11-3	CASTPTAKNTEAFF	TGTGCCAGCACACCAACAGCGAAGAACACTGAAGCTTTCTTT
.	.	TRBJ1-1	TRBV7-9	CASSFRQAITEAFF	TGTGCCAGCAGCTTTCGACAGGCCATCACTGAAGCTTTCTTT
.	.	TRBJ2-1	TRBV14	CASSPQGRRTYNEQFF	TGTGCCAGCAGCCCCCAGGGGCGTAGGACCTACAATGAGCAGTTCTTC
.	.	TRBJ2-3	TRBV9	CASSVVKGYTDTQYF	TGTGCCAGCAGCGTAGTTAAGGGTTACACAGATACGCAGTATTTT
.	.	TRBJ2-7	TRBV5-4	CASSGGGSYEQYF	TGTGCCAGCAGCGGAGGGGGCTCCTACGAGCAGTACTTC
.	.	TRBJ1-1	TRBV19	CASRNTEAFF	TGTGCCAGTAGGAACACTGAAGCTTTCTTT
.	.	TRBJ1-5	TRBV19	CASKGHLYQPQHF	TGTGCCAGTAAAGGGCATCTATATCAGCCCCAGCATTTT
.	.	TRBJ1-1	TRBV11-3	CASSTGRDTEAFF	TGTGCCAGCAGCACTGGACGGGACACTGAAGCTTTCTTT
.	.	TRBJ2-7	TRBV19	CASSIRPSTGEQYF	TGTGCCAGTAGTATACGGCCCTCAACCGGGGAGCAGTACTTC
.	.	TRBJ1-4	TRBV29-1	CSVDQGGADEKLFF	TGCAGCGTTGACCAAGGAGGGGCAGACGAAAAACTGTTTTTT
.	.	TRBJ1-2	TRBV30	CAWSAGNYGYTF	TGTGCCTGGAGTGCCGGTAACTATGGCTACACCTTC
.	.	TRBJ2-1	TRBV5-1	CASSLIGYNEQFF	TGCGCCAGCAGCTTGATCGGATACAATGAGCAGTTCTTC
.	.	TRBJ2-5	TRBV5-1	CASSLTGMETQYF	TGCGCCAGCAGCTTGACAGGGATGGAGACCCAGTACTTC
.	TRBD1	TRBJ1-5	TRBV6-1	CASSEMSGGGNQPQHF	TGTGCCAGCAGTGAAATGTCAGGGGGCGGCAATCAGCCCCAGCATTTT
.	.	TRBJ2-3	TRBV4-3	CASSQDLPTDTQYF	TGCGCCAGCAGCCAAGATCTCCCCACAGATACGCAGTATTTT
few	.	TRBJ2-6	TRBV7-3	CASSAYSGANVLTF	TGTGCCAGCAGCGCCTACTCTGGGGCCAACGTCCTGACTTTC
.	.	TRBJ1-2	TRBV9	CASSGIQGQGYGYTF	TGTGCCAGCAGTGGGATACAGGGTCAAGGGTATGGCTACACCTTC
.	TRBD1	TRBJ1-3	TRBV11-2	CASSSSDRANTIYF	TGTGCCAGCAGCTCCTCCGACAGGGCCAACACCATATATTTT
.	TRBD1	TRBJ1-1	TRBV18	CASSPPGGATTEAFF	TGTGCCAGCTCACCACCAGGGGGCGCGACCACTGAAGCTTTCTTT
.	TRBD2	TRBJ2-5	TRBV5-1	CASSWGLAGGRQETQYF	TGCGCCAGCAGCTGGGGACTAGCGGGGGGGCGTCAAGAGACCCAGTACTTC
.	.	TRBJ1-2	TRBV5-1	CASSPSGREHYGYTF	TGCGCCAGCAGCCCGTCGGGACGTGAACACTATGGCTACACCTTC
.	TRBD1	TRBJ1-2	TRBV29-1	CSVVGTENYGYTF	TGCAGCGTTGTTGGGACAGAGAACTATGGCTACACCTTC
.	.	TRBJ1-1	TRBV7-2	CASSLALSRTDLNTEAFF	TGTGCCAGCAGCTTAGCGCTCAGTCGTACAGACCTGAACACTGAAGCTTTCTTT
.	.	TRBJ1-3	TRBV7-2	CASSIRISSGNTIYF	TGTGCCAGCAGCATACGGATAAGCTCTGGAAACACCATATATTTT
few	.	TRBJ1-2	TRBV9	CASSSSPLNYGYTF	TGTGCCAGCAGCTCCTCACCTCTTAACTATGGCTACACCTTC
.	TRBD1	TRBJ1-1	TRBV11-2	CASSLIRGVDENTEAFF	TGTGCCAGCAGCCTAATCAGGGGGGTGGACGAGAACACTGAAGCTTTCTTT
.	.	TRBJ1-5	TRBV27	CASSLLSANQPQHF	TGTGCCAGCAGTTTATTGTCGGCGAATCAGCCCCAGCATTTT
.	TRBD1	TRBJ1-2	TRBV2	CASSERGQSNYGYTF	TGTGCCAGCAGTGAAAGGGGACAGTCCAACTATGGCTACACCTTC
.	.	TRBJ2-2	TRBV7-9	CASSYLKGVTGELFF	TGTGCCAGCAGCTACCTTAAGGGAGTCACCGGGGAGCTGTTTTTT
.	TRBD2	TRBJ2-2	TRBV4-1	CASGLAGGPGTGELFF	TGCGCCAGCGGGCTAGCGGGGGGGCCGGGCACCGGGGAGCTGTTTTTT
.	.	TRBJ1-1	TRBV7-6	CASSLFGDVVNTEAFF	TGTGCCAGCAGCTTATTCGGGGATGTAGTGAACACTGAAGCTTTCTTT
.	.	TRBJ2-5	TRBV7-2	CASSRSIVTETQYF	TGTGCCAGCAGCCGCTCTATAGTGACGGAGACCCAGTACTTC
.	TRBD1	TRBJ1-2	TRBV28	CASSRPGQGYGYTF	TGTGCCAGCAGTCGGCCGGGACAGGGGTATGGCTACACCTTC
.	.	TRBJ1-2	TRBV7-3	CASSLTGAGYGYTF	TGTGCCAGCAGCTTAACAGGGGCCGGTTATGGCTACACCTTC
.	.	TRBJ1-1	TRBV29-1	CSVGKVNTEAFF	TGCAGCGTAGGAAAAGTAAACACTGAAGCTTTCTTT
.	TRBD1	TRBJ1-2	TRBV5-1	CATGDSPNYGYTF	TGCGCCACCGGGGACAGCCCCAACTATGGCTACACCTTC